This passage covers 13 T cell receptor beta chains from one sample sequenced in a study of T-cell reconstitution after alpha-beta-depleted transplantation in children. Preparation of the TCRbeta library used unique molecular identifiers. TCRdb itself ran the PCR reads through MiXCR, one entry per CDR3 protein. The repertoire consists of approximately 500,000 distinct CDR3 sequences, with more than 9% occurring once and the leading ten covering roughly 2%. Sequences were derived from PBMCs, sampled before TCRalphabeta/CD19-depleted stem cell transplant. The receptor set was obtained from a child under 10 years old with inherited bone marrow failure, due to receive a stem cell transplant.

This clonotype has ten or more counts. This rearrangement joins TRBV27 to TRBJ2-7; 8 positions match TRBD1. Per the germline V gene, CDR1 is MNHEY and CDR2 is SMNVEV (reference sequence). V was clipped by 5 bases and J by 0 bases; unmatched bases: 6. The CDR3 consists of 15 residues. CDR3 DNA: TGTGCCAGCAGTACTCGGACAGGGAGCTCCTACGAGCAGTACTTC. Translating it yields CASSTRTGSSYEQYF.

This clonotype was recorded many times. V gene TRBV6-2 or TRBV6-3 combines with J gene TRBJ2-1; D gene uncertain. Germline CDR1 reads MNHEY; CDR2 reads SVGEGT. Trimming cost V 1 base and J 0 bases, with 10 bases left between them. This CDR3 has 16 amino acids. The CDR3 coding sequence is TGTGCCAGCAGTTACTGGATCCCCAGCTCCTACAATGAGCAGTTCTTC. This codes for CASSYWIPSSYNEQFF.

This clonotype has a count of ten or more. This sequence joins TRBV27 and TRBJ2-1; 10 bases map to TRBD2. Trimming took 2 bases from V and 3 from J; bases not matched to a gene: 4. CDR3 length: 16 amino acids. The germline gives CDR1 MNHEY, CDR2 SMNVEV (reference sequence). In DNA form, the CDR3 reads TGTGCCAGCAGTTTAGGGGGACTAGCGAGCTACAATGAGCAGTTCTTC. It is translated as CASSLGGLASYNEQFF.

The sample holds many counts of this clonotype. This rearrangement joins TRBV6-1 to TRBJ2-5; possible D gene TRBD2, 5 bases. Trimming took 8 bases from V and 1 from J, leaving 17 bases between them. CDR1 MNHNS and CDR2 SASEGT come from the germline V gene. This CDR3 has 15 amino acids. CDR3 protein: CASSSPGTAQETQYF. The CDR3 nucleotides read TGTGCCAGCTCTTCGCCGGGAACTGCCCAAGAGACCCAGTACTTC.

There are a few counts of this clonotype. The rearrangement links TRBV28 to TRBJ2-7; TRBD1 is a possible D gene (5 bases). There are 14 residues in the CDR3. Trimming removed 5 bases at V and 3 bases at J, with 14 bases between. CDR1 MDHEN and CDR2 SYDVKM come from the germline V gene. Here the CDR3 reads CASSGGRRGYEQYF. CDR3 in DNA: TGTGCCAGCAGTGGCGGTCGAAGGGGCTACGAGCAGTACTTC.

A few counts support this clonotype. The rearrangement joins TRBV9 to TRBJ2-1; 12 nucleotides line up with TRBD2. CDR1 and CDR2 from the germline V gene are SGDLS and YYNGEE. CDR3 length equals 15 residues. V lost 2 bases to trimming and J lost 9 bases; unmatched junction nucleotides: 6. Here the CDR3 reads CASSVLAGGAVEQFF. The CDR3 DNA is TGTGCCAGCAGCGTGCTAGCGGGGGGGGCTGTTGAGCAGTTCTTC.

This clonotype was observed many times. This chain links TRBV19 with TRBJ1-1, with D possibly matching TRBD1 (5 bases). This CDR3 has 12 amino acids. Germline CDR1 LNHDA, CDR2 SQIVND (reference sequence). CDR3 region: CASLGVWGEAFF. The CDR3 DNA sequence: TGTGCTAGTTTGGGGGTCTGGGGTGAAGCTTTCTTT. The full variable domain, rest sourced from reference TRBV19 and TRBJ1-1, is DGGITQSPKYLFRKEGQNVTLSCEQNLNHDAMYWYRQDPGQGLRLIYYSQIVNDFQKGDIAEGYSVSREKKESFPLTVTSAQKNPTAFYLCASLGVWGEAFFGQGTRLTVV.

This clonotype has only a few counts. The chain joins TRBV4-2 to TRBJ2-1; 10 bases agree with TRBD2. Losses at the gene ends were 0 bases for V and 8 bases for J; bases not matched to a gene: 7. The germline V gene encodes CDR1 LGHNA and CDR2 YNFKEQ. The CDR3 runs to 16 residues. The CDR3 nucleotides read TGTGCCAGCAGCCAAGAAGTGCGAAGCGGGGGGGATGAGCAGTTCTTC. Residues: CASSQEVRSGGDEQFF.

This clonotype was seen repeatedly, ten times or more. CDR3 loop: CASSPGDGTAYEQYF. DNA of the CDR3: TGCGCCAGCAGCCCGGGGGATGGGACAGCCTACGAGCAGTACTTC. The V and J genes are TRBV5-1 and TRBJ2-7, with D possibly matching TRBD1 (7 bases). The CDR3 runs 15 residues. Germline CDR1 is SGHRS and CDR2 is YFSETQ. V lost 4 bases to trimming and J lost 2 bases, with 16 bases between them.

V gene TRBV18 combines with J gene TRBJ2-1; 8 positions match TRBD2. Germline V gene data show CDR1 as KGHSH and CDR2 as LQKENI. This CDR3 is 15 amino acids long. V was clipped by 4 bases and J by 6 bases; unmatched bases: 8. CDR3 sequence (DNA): TGTGCCAGCTCACAGCCAGCGGGAGTTTCCAATGAGCAGTTCTTC. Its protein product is CASSQPAGVSNEQFF.

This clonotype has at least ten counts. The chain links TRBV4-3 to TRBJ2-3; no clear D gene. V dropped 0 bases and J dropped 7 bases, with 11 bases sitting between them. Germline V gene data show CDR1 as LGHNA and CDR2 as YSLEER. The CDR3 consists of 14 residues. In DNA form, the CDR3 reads TGCGCCAGCAGCCAAGACCCCACGCCCTATACGCAGTATTTT. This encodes CASSQDPTPYTQYF.

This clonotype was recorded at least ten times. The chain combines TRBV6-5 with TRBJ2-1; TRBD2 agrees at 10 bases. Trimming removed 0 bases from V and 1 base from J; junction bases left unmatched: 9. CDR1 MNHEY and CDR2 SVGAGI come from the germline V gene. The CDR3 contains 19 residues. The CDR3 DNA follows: TGTGCCAGCAGTTACTCCAGCGGGAGGGCCGTAGGGTCCTACAATGAGCAGTTCTTC. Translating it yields CASSYSSGRAVGSYNEQFF.

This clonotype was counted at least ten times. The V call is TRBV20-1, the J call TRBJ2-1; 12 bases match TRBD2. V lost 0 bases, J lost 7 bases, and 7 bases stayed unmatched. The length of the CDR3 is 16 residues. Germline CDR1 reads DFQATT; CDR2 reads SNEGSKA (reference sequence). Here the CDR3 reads CSARDRLAGAVNEQFF. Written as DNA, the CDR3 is TGCAGTGCTAGAGATCGACTAGCGGGAGCAGTAAATGAGCAGTTCTTC.